This is a list of T cell receptor beta chains from one sample in a study of T-cell memory formation after mild COVID-19. MiXCR was run by TCRdb on the 5' RACE reads, yielding one entry per CDR3 protein. The data hold roughly 200,000 distinct CDR3 sequences, with 16% observed a single time. The sequenced sample consisted of PBMCs or a T cell subset sorted from them (not recorded which). These receptors were taken from an adult woman who had mild COVID-19 (a few samples of this study predate the infection). Cell type and time point are not known. CDR3s include the opening cysteine and the closing phenylalanine or tryptophan. A D gene is named only where the DNA matches it firmly. Clone sizes are given selectively: once, few, many, or a class where the clone is expanded.

size	D	V	J	DNA	CDR3
few	NA	TRBV6-2/TRBV6-3	TRBJ2-3	TGTGCCAGCAGTTACTCGTTGGCAACAGATACGCAGTATTTT	CASSYSLATDTQYF
many	NA	TRBV10-3	TRBJ2-7	TGTGCCATCAGTGACTACAGGGCATTGGAGCAGTACTTC	CAISDYRALEQYF
NA	NA	TRBV5-1	TRBJ2-1	TGCGCCAGCAGCTTGGATGGACCCTACAATGAGCAGTTCTTC	CASSLDGPYNEQFF
many	NA	TRBV7-9	TRBJ1-5	TGTGCCAGCAGCTTAGGACAGGTTAGCAATCAGCCCCAGCATTTT	CASSLGQVSNQPQHF
NA	NA	TRBV7-8	TRBJ1-2	TGTGCCAGCAGCTTAGCTCTCATCTATGGCTACACCTTC	CASSLALIYGYTF
NA	NA	TRBV30	TRBJ2-1	TGTGCCTGGAGTGTACGTGGTAGCGGTGAGCAGTTCTTC	CAWSVRGSGEQFF
NA	TRBD1	TRBV7-3	TRBJ2-3	TGTGCCAGCAGCTTAATAGGTTCAGGGGGCGATACGCAGTATTTT	CASSLIGSGGDTQYF
NA	NA	TRBV6-5	TRBJ1-4	TGTGCCAGCAGTATCCGAGGGCTAAGTGGGGAAAAACTGTTTTTT	CASSIRGLSGEKLFF
NA	NA	TRBV10-3	TRBJ1-5	TGTGCCATCAGTGGTGGTGACAATCAGCCCCAGCATTTT	CAISGGDNQPQHF
few	TRBD2	TRBV11-2	TRBJ2-1	TGTGCCAGCAGCCCAATAGCGGGAAGGGGCTACAATGAGCAGTTCTTC	CASSPIAGRGYNEQFF
NA	TRBD1	TRBV12-3/TRBV12-4	TRBJ2-7	TGTGCCAGCAGCCCGGGGACAGGGCGGGCGCAGTACTTC	CASSPGTGRAQYF
NA	NA	TRBV12-3/TRBV12-4	TRBJ2-1	TGTGCCAGCAGTTTGGCGGGCCACAATGAGCAGTTCTTC	CASSLAGHNEQFF
few	TRBD2	TRBV12-3/TRBV12-4	TRBJ2-3	TGTGCCAGCAACCGACCGGGACTAGCGGGGGGGGGCACAGATACGCAGTATTTT	CASNRPGLAGGGTDTQYF
many	NA	TRBV6-5	TRBJ2-5	TGTGCCAGCAGACCCAGGGACTCCAAAGAGACCCAGTACTTC	CASRPRDSKETQYF
NA	NA	TRBV20-1	TRBJ1-1	TGCAGTGCTAGAGATTTTTTTAGGGGACAAAACACTGAAGCTTTCTTT	CSARDFFRGQNTEAFF
few	TRBD2	TRBV15	TRBJ2-1	TGTGCCACCAGCAGAGATTGGAGGAGCGGGAGGGCCAGTGAGCAGTTCTTC	CATSRDWRSGRASEQFF
NA	NA	TRBV7-9	TRBJ2-5	TGTGCCAGCAGCCGGAGGGATCCTGAGACCCAGTACTTC	CASSRRDPETQYF
many	NA	TRBV5-1	TRBJ1-1	TGTGCCAGCAGTTTTGACAGGAACACTGAAGCTTTCTTT	CASSFDRNTEAFF
few	TRBD1	TRBV4-3	TRBJ2-7	TGCGCCAGTTCCAAATCCGGCGGACAGGGCTACGAGCAGTACTTC	CASSKSGGQGYEQYF
few	NA	TRBV9	TRBJ2-4	TGTGCCAGCAGCGTAGACGGGGGCCGAGCCAAAAACATTCAGTACTTC	CASSVDGGRAKNIQYF
few	NA	TRBV7-3	TRBJ2-1	TGTGCCAGCAGCTTAAGCGCCACAGGGAGGTACAATGAGCAGTTCTTC	CASSLSATGRYNEQFF
NA	TRBD2	TRBV29-1	TRBJ2-7	TGCAGCGTTGAATTCGGTAGCGGGTCCTACGAGCAGTACTTC	CSVEFGSGSYEQYF
NA	TRBD2	TRBV6-5	TRBJ2-1	TGTGCCAGCAGTAAACCGACTAGCGGGAGTAGGAATGAGCAGTTCTTC	CASSKPTSGSRNEQFF
NA	TRBD1	TRBV4-1	TRBJ1-2	TGCGCCAGCAGCCCCCAACAGGGGACGAACTATGGCTACACCTTC	CASSPQQGTNYGYTF
NA	NA	TRBV18	TRBJ2-3	TGTGCCAGCTCACCCTCCGTAGTGCGGATCACAGATACGCAGTATTTT	CASSPSVVRITDTQYF
NA	NA	TRBV12-3/TRBV12-4	TRBJ1-4	TGTGCCAGCAGTTTTGGGCATCGGCCTAATGAAAAACTGTTTTTT	CASSFGHRPNEKLFF
few	TRBD1	TRBV19	TRBJ2-6	TGTGCCAGTAGTACCTACCGACAGGGGACCTCTGGGGCCAACGTCCTGACTTTC	CASSTYRQGTSGANVLTF
few	TRBD2	TRBV15	TRBJ2-7	TGTGCCACCAGCAGTCGAGCGGGAGGGAATCACGAGCAGTACTTC	CATSSRAGGNHEQYF
NA	NA	TRBV20-1	TRBJ1-2	TGCAGTGCTTCTCCAGGAAACTATGGCTACACCTTC	CSASPGNYGYTF